There are a few counts of the clone carrying this T cell receptor (beta chain). Its matching antigen is unknown. Generation of TCR beta libraries employed quantitative 5'-RACE incorporating molecular barcodes. Each CDR3 protein gets one entry after TCRdb re-called the 5' RACE reads with MiXCR. The sample carries approximately 220,000 distinct CDR3 sequences, 25% to 30% recorded once. These data come from a study of CD8 T cells in ankylosing spondylitis. General observations from the study: Reactive arthritis synovial fluid and blood previously showed some of these motif variants. Peripheral blood samples showed relatively rare disease-linked clones, and these clones were CD8+. About 8 highly homologous variants made up a TCR beta motif that seemed to typify ankylosing spondylitis blood.

The germline CDR1 and CDR2 sequences are DFQATT and SNEGSKA (reference sequence). CDR3 length: 14 amino acids. Trimming took 3 bases from V and 3 from J; bases not matched to a gene: 7. This chain connects TRBV20-1 to TRBJ2-7; 8 nucleotides line up with TRBD1. The sequence was collected from a male donor with ankylosing spondylitis or in good health (not recorded which). The sample comprised blood, either unsorted or a sorted T cell fraction (not recorded which). The CDR3 loop reads CSASETGDFYEQYF. The DNA of the CDR3 is TGCAGTGCTAGTGAGACAGGGGATTTCTACGAGCAGTACTTC.